A single sample gave rise to the 7 T cell receptor beta chains below, sequenced in a study of beta chain features in type 1 diabetes. Whole-study results and caveats: Moderate but significant shortening of TCRB CDR3s was recorded in all four CD4+ subsets from Type 1 diabetes patients.

Their specific antigens are unknown. Every bit of the isolated RNA underwent reverse transcription, so sequencing read expressed TCRB transcripts. Assay: immunoSEQ multiplex PCR; the TCRdb copy retains only in-frame clones and omits some. The data hold around 50,000 clones, with about 48% observed a single time. Sequences were obtained from stem cell memory CD4+ T cells from blood. All receptors derive from a man in his thirties or forties with type 1 diabetes.

The J gene is TRBJ1-1, the V gene TRBV27; no firm D call. The length of the CDR3 is 13 residues. CDR1 and CDR2 from the germline V gene are MNHEY and SMNVEV (reference sequence). The V and J ends lost 10 bases and 0 bases respectively, with 12 bases between them. CDR3: CATKTVLNTEAFF. CDR3 bases: TGTGCCACCAAGACTGTTTTGAACACTGAAGCTTTCTTT.

The chain is built from TRBV4-2 and TRBJ2-1; D might be TRBD2 (5 bases). V dropped 1 base and J dropped 9 bases, with 10 bases sitting between them. The CDR3 has 13 amino acids. Germline values: CDR1 LGHNA, CDR2 YNFKEQ. CDR3 DNA: TGTGCCAGCAGCCAAGCGGGCGCGGGTGAGCAGTTCTTC. As protein: CASSQAGAGEQFF.

V is TRBV6-1 and J is TRBJ2-2; the D gene is possibly TRBD2 (6 bases). The CDR3 is 14 residues long. From germline, CDR1 is MNHNS and CDR2 SASEGT. V lost 3 bases, J lost 4 bases, and 9 bases lay in between. DNA of the CDR3: TGTGCCAGCAGTGACCGGGGGAGCACCGGGGAGCTGTTTTTT. The encoded protein is CASSDRGSTGELFF.

This clone was seen a handful of times. V gene TRBV27 combines with J gene TRBJ1-1; TRBD1 matches 11 bases. The germline gives CDR1 MNHEY, CDR2 SMNVEV (reference sequence). The CDR3 runs 18 residues. With 2 bases clipped from V and 4 bases from J, the junction kept 12 bases outside the gene matches. The CDR3 sequence: CASSLIRRTGGSVTEAFF. In DNA, the CDR3 is TGTGCCAGCAGTTTAATACGTCGGACAGGGGGCTCGGTCACTGAAGCTTTCTTT.

The chain couples TRBV5-4 to TRBJ1-2; D uncertain. This CDR3 has 14 residues. Germline CDR1 and CDR2: SGHNT and YYREEE (reference sequence). V dropped 3 bases and J dropped 3 bases, with 12 bases sitting between them. The CDR3 region has the DNA TGTGCCAGCAGCTCCTGGACGGGATACTATGGCTACACCTTC. It codes for CASSSWTGYYGYTF.

This clone was counted only a few times. The V and J genes are TRBV28 and TRBJ1-5; possibly TRBD1 for D (5 bases). V lost 6 bases and J lost 6, with 9 bases in between. The CDR3 extends over 12 amino acids. CDR1 and CDR2 from the germline V gene are MDHEN and SYDVKM. The CDR3 DNA reads TGTGCCAGCAGCTGGGGGGGTCAGCCCCAGCATTTT. It yields the protein CASSWGGQPQHF.

The chain is built from TRBV11-2 and TRBJ2-5; 9 bases fit TRBD1. Germline CDR1 and CDR2: SGHAT and FQNNGV. The ends lost 5 bases at V and 4 bases at J; junction bases unmatched: 8. The CDR3 loop spans 15 amino acids. In DNA form, the CDR3 reads TGTGCCAGCAGCCAAATGGACAGGGGCGTAGAGACCCAGTACTTC. The encoded protein is CASSQMDRGVETQYF.